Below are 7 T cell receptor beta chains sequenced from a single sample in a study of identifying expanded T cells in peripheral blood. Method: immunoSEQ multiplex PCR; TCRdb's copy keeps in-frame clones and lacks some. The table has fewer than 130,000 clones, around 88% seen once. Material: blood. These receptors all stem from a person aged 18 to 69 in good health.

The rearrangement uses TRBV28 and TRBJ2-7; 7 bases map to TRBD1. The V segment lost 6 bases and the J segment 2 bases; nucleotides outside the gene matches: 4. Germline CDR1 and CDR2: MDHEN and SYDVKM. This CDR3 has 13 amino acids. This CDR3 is CASRGGGPYEQYF. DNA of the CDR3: TGTGCCAGCAGAGGGGGCGGTCCCTACGAGCAGTACTTC.

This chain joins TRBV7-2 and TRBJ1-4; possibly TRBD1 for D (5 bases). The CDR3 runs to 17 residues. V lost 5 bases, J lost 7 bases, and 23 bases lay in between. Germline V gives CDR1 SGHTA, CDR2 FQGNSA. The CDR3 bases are TGTGCCAGCAGCCCGATCGGGACCCATCAAGCGGGTGAAAAACTGTTTTTT. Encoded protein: CASSPIGTHQAGEKLFF. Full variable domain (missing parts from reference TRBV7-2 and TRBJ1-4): GAGVSQSPSNKVTEKGKDVELRCDPISGHTALYWYRQSLGQGLEFLIYFQGNSAPDKSGLPSDRFSAERTGGSVSTLTIQRTQQEDSAVYLCASSPIGTHQAGEKLFFGSGTQLSVL.

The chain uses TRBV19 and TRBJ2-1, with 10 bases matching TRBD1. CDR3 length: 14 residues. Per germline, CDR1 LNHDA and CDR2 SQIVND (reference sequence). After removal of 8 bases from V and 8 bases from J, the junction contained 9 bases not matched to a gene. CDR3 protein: CASSDRGRWDEQFF. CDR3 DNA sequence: TGTGCCAGTTCTGACAGGGGGCGGTGGGATGAGCAGTTCTTC.

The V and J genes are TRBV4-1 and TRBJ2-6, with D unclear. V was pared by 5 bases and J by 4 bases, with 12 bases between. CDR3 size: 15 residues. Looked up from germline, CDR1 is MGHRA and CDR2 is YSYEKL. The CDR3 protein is CASSDFRLGANVLTF. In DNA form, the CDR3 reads TGCGCCAGCAGCGATTTTCGTCTGGGGGCCAACGTCCTGACTTTC.

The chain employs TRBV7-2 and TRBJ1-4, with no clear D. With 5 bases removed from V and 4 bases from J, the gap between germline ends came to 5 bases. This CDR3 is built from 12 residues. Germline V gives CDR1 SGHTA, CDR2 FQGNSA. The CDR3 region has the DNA TGTGCCAGCAGCCTTCTTAATGAAAAACTGTTTTTT. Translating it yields CASSLLNEKLFF. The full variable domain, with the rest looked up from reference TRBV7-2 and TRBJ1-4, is GAGVSQSPSNKVTEKGKDVELRCDPISGHTALYWYRQSLGQGLEFLIYFQGNSAPDKSGLPSDRFSAERTGGSVSTLTIQRTQQEDSAVYLCASSLLNEKLFFGSGTQLSVL.

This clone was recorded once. The CDR3 DNA reads as TGTGCCAGCACATATGCCCGGAACACTGAAGCTTTCTTT. This codes for CASTYARNTEAFF. The genes are TRBV25-1 and TRBJ1-1, with D uncertain. The CDR3 runs to 13 residues. Trimming took 7 bases from V and 1 from J, leaving 10 bases between them. Germline assignment: CDR1 MGHDK and CDR2 SYGVNS.

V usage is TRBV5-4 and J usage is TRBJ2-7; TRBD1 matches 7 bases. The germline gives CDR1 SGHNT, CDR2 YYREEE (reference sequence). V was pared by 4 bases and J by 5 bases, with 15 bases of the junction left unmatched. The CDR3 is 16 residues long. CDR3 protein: CASSHETGQGVNEQYF. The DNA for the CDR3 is TGTGCCAGCAGCCATGAAACGGGCCAGGGGGTGAACGAGCAGTACTTC.